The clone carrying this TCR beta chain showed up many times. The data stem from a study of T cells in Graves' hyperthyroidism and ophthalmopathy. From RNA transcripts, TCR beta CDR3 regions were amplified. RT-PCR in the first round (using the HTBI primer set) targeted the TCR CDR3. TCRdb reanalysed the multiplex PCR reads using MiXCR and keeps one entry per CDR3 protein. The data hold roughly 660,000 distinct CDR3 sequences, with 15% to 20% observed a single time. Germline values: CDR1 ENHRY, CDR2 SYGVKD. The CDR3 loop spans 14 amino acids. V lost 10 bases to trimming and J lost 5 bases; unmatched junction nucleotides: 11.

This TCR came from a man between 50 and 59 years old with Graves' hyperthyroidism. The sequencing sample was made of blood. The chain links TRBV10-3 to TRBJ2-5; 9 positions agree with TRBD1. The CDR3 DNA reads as TGTGCCACCTACAGCGACAGGGGGGTGGAGACCCAGTACTTC. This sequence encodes CATYSDRGVETQYF.